These T cell receptor beta chains were read from a single sample in a study of blood T cell repertoires in COVID-19. Generated by immunoSEQ multiplex PCR, the TCRdb table keeps only in-frame clones and is missing some. This table has some 290,000 clones, around 90% appearing once. The source material was peripheral blood. Source of these receptors: a woman aged 45-65 years who had recovered from COVID-19. Both conserved end residues are trimmed from each CDR3. Each record gives: CDR3 length, V gene, J gene, CDR3 protein.

15,TRBV7-2,TRBJ2-3,ASSFRLAGGRTDTQY
9,TRBV7-9,TRBJ1-1,ASSLAGGAF
11,TRBV5-1,TRBJ1-2,ASSLVFGVGYT
13,TRBV4-1,TRBJ2-7,ASTVRSPGDYEQY
12,TRBV5-6,TRBJ1-2,ASSAGTGNYGYT
9,TRBV6-6,TRBJ2-7,ASVAGNEQY
10,TRBV28,TRBJ2-1,ASSLEGTREF
13,TRBV27,TRBJ2-7,ASSPWGGARYEQY
12,TRBV27,TRBJ2-1,ASTSSGRRNEQF
12,TRBV6-5,TRBJ1-6,ASSSGRGRSPLH
11,TRBV9,TRBJ2-1,ASSVAAGDEQF
10,TRBV19,TRBJ1-1,ASSAFSGGAF
13,TRBV18,TRBJ1-6,ASSPGLVGNSPLH
13,TRBV7-9,TRBJ2-1,ASLNIAGGPDEQF
13,TRBV6-5,TRBJ1-5,ASSHPGQFNQPQH
12,TRBV27,TRBJ2-7,ASRTSGRSYEQY
14,TRBV18,TRBJ2-1,ASSEGVTSSYNEQF
14,TRBV30,TRBJ2-2,AWGLLAGVGTGELF
14,TRBV30,TRBJ1-1,AWIYETGLTNTEAF
14,TRBV5-6,TRBJ1-2,ASSSTGGIRHYGYT
13,TRBV30,TRBJ1-1,AWRGADSLGTEAF
11,TRBV11-2,TRBJ2-7,ASSPDRGTEQY
12,TRBV7-7,TRBJ1-2,ASSLEQGNYGYT
10,TRBV24-1,TRBJ2-5,ATRGQKETQY
12,TRBV7-3,TRBJ1-2,ASSVDSHNYGYT
11,TRBV19,TRBJ1-2,ASSISANYGYT
14,TRBV7-9,TRBJ2-1,ATTPLRLASYGEQF
14,TRBV14,TRBJ2-3,ASSQGSGGSTDTQY
12,TRBV28,TRBJ2-1,ASSFPATHYEQF